This T cell receptor beta chain was obtained from a study of response to subunit inactivated influenza vaccine. This clonotype was counted a few times. MiXCR was run by TCRdb on the RT-PCR reads, yielding one entry per CDR3 protein. This table holds hundreds of thousands of distinct CDR3 sequences, 25% found once. The sample was CD4+ T cells sorted from PBMCs, taken about 5 days after vaccination. This sequence was found in a man aged 50 to 60 who received an inactivated influenza vaccine.

As DNA, the CDR3 is TGTGCCAGCAGTTACTACCAGGGGGAGCTGTTTTTT. Protein: CASSYYQGELFF. The J gene is TRBJ2-2, the V gene TRBV6-6, with D unresolved. The CDR3 totals 12 residues. From germline, CDR1 is MNHNY and CDR2 SVGAGI (reference sequence). The ends were cut back, 1 base at V and 8 bases at J, with 5 bases in the middle.